This T cell receptor (beta chain) emerged from a study of blood T cell repertoires in COVID-19. For the study at large: Sites across the United States, Italy and Spain contributed samples from acute and convalescent COVID-19. The analysed material was cDNA or gDNA that came from T cells, B-cell-depleted T cells, or PBMCs.

Germline CDR1 reads SGHVS; CDR2 reads FQNEAQ. The CDR3 has 14 amino acids. Trimming at V came to 3 bases and at J to 1 base, leaving 3 bases not matched to a gene. In the original workflow: The assay estimated nucleated cells by amplifying reference gene primers. The protocol was immunoSEQ multiplex PCR, while the TCRdb copy is restricted to in-frame clones and leaves out a portion. D and trimming were read from the DNA, whereas the V and J calls and clone size are those reported in that table. This sample carries just under 300,000 clones, around 87% of them seen once, and the ten largest clones take 1.3%.

The receptor was isolated from an older man with acute or convalescent COVID-19. This chain uses TRBV7-8 with TRBJ2-7; 7 bases line up with TRBD1. The source material was peripheral blood. The CDR3 coding sequence is TGTGCCAGCAGCTTTGACAGGGCATCCTACGAGCAGTACTTC. Protein product: CASSFDRASYEQYF. The complete variable domain, with remaining parts taken from reference TRBV7-8 and TRBJ2-7, reads GAGVSQSPRYKVAKRGQDVALRCDPISGHVSLFWYQQALGQGPEFLTYFQNEAQLDKSGLPSDRFFAERPEGSVSTLKIQRTQQEDSAVYLCASSFDRASYEQYFGPGTRLTVT.